The source of this TCR beta chain is a study of blood T cell repertoires in COVID-19. Study details: From T cells, B-cell-depleted T cells, or PBMCs came the material, which was cDNA or gDNA.

This CDR3 spans 13 amino acids. CDR1 and CDR2 from the germline V gene are SGHDN and FVKESK. Losses at the gene ends were 2 bases for V and 9 bases for J; bases not matched to a gene: 2. Produced via immunoSEQ multiplex PCR; TCRdb's table is partial and in-frame only. The table shows approximately 90,000 clones, with approximately 80% occurring only once. The V and J genes are TRBV14 and TRBJ2-1; 9 nucleotides line up with TRBD2. The sequenced sample was peripheral blood. The TCR comes from a woman aged 80 or older with active or convalescent COVID-19. CDR3 nucleotides: TGTGCCAGCAGCCAAATTAGCGGGGGTGAGCAGTTCTTC. It yields the protein CASSQISGGEQFF.